Described below is a single T cell receptor (beta chain) sequence and its context. Seattle patients were enrolled during active infection and followed longitudinally. This record comes from a study of blood T cell repertoires in COVID-19. Original processing notes: The assay estimated nucleated cells by amplifying reference gene primers. The assay was immunoSEQ multiplex PCR, and TCRdb's table has in-frame clones only and misses some. V, J and clone size were drawn from that table, and D and trimming were deduced from the DNA. Of fewer than 350,000 clones detected, 80% to 90% appear once; the ten largest clones hold 10% to 15%. The TCR originated in a woman aged 30 to 39 with COVID-19, enrolled during active disease. Specimen: peripheral blood.

CDR3 residues: CETRGDYNEQFF. CDR3 nucleotides: TGTGAGACACGGGGGGATTACAATGAGCAGTTCTTC. The chain couples TRBV27 to TRBJ2-1, with 7 bases matching TRBD2. Germline values: CDR1 MNHEY, CDR2 SMNVEV (reference sequence). This CDR3 comprises 12 residues.